A single sample gave rise to the 16 T cell receptor beta chains below, sequenced in a study of blood T cell repertoires in COVID-19. Sequenced by immunoSEQ multiplex PCR; TCRdb stores in-frame clones only, minus some. Of approximately 130,000 clones detected, 65% to 90% appear once; the ten largest clones hold roughly 9%. The specimen sequenced was peripheral blood. All receptors come from a woman aged 60 to 75 with active or convalescent COVID-19.

The chain links TRBV29-1 to TRBJ1-1, with 7 bases aligning to TRBD1. The trim removed 7 bases at V and 1 base at J, leaving 6 bases unmatched. CDR3 length: 13 residues. CDR1 and CDR2 from the germline V gene are SQVTM and ANQGSEA. Here the CDR3 reads CSASTGTNTEAFF. CDR3 DNA sequence: TGCAGCGCCTCGACAGGGACGAACACTGAAGCTTTCTTT.

A note on this clone: Other DNA sequences within the sample encode an identical CDR3. This chain uses TRBV7-2 with TRBJ2-1, with D unclear. The CDR3 contains 14 residues. V lost 6 bases to trimming and J lost 1 base, with 10 bases between them. Germline V gene lookup returns CDR1 SGHTA and CDR2 FQGNSA. In nucleotides, the CDR3 is TGTGCCAGCAGTTTTAGCAAATCCTACAATGAGCAGTTCTTC. Its translation: CASSFSKSYNEQFF.

Only one count was recorded for this clone. This rearrangement joins TRBV7-9 to TRBJ2-7; 7 nucleotides line up with TRBD2. This CDR3 contains 15 residues. V was pared by 5 bases and J by 4 bases, with 11 bases of the junction left unmatched. Germline lookup yields CDR1 SEHNR and CDR2 FQNEAQ (reference sequence). The CDR3 region is CASSRLPGGPYEQYF. Written as DNA, the CDR3 is TGTGCCAGCAGCCGACTCCCGGGAGGCCCATACGAGCAGTACTTC. The full variable domain, in which reference TRBV7-9 and TRBJ2-7 provide the parts outside the CDR3, is DTGVSQNPRHKITKRGQNVTFRCDPISEHNRLYWYRQTLGQGPEFLTYFQNEAQLEKSRLLSDRFSAERPKGSFSTLEIQRTEQGDSAMYLCASSRLPGGPYEQYFGPGTRLTVT.

This chain uses TRBV29-1 with TRBJ2-4; D uncertain. Trimming removed 3 bases from V and 5 bases from J, with 5 bases in between. The CDR3 is 11 residues long. Germline V CDR1 and CDR2: SQVTM, ANQGSEA. The CDR3 DNA reads as TGCAGCGTTGAGAAGCAAAACATTCAGTACTTC. Translated: CSVEKQNIQYF.

J is TRBJ2-2 and V is TRBV4-2, with TRBD2 identical over 9 bases. The CDR3 loop spans 18 amino acids. V lost 0 bases, J lost 0 bases, and 5 bases stayed unmatched. The germline V gene encodes CDR1 LGHNA and CDR2 YNFKEQ. CDR3 residues: CASSQEGLAGTNTGELFF. The CDR3 nucleotides read TGTGCCAGCAGCCAAGAGGGGCTAGCGGGGACGAACACCGGGGAGCTGTTTTTT.

This clone has just a few counts. The chain has TRBV28 and TRBJ2-7; D gene uncertain. The CDR3 covers 14 residues. Looked up from germline, CDR1 is MDHEN and CDR2 is SYDVKM. The germline V and J ends were trimmed by 1 base and 0 bases, with 7 bases remaining between them. CDR3 sequence reads: CASSLLQDSYEQYF. DNA for the CDR3: TGTGCCAGCAGTTTATTGCAGGACTCCTACGAGCAGTACTTC.

V is TRBV24-1 and J is TRBJ2-7; weak D call: TRBD1 (6 bases). Germline V CDR1 and CDR2: KGHDR, SFDVKD. V lost 6 bases and J lost 4, with 9 bases in between. The CDR3 is 12 residues long. The CDR3 loop is CATSLTGYEQYF. The CDR3 coding sequence is TGTGCCACCAGTCTGACAGGTTACGAGCAGTACTTC.

The V call is TRBV24-1, the J call TRBJ2-2, with D perhaps TRBD1 (6 bases). The CDR3 is 13 amino acids. Trimming removed 10 bases from V and 4 bases from J, with 12 bases in between. Germline CDR1 is KGHDR and CDR2 is SFDVKD. This chain's CDR3 is CATQGLVTGELFF. As DNA, the CDR3 is TGTGCCACTCAGGGGCTCGTCACCGGGGAGCTGTTTTTT.

This sequence joins TRBV5-1 and TRBJ2-3; D is undetermined. The CDR3 spans 13 residues. Trimming left V 0 bases short and J 3 bases short, with 5 bases between. In germline, CDR1 is SGHRS, CDR2 YFSETQ. The CDR3 loop is CASSLDATDTQYF. The CDR3 DNA is TGCGCCAGCAGCTTGGATGCGACAGATACGCAGTATTTT. Variable domain in full (rest from reference TRBV5-1 and TRBJ2-3): KAGVTQTPRYLIKTRGQQVTLSCSPISGHRSVSWYQQTPGQGLQFLFEYFSETQRNKGNFPGRFSGRQFSNSRSEMNVSTLELGDSALYLCASSLDATDTQYFGPGTRLTVL.

The chain links TRBV28 to TRBJ1-5; D is perhaps TRBD1 (5 bases). CDR1 is MDHEN and CDR2 is SYDVKM in the germline V gene. With 3 bases removed from V and 3 bases from J, the gap between germline ends came to 15 bases. The CDR3 extends over 16 amino acids. The CDR3 DNA is TGTGCCAGCAGTTTTTCGGGCAGGGCGGCCAATCAGCCCCAGCATTTT. This codes for CASSFSGRAANQPQHF.

The chain employs TRBV10-3 and TRBJ2-3, with 7 bases aligning to TRBD1. The germline V gene has CDR1 ENHRY and CDR2 SYGVKD. The CDR3 totals 15 residues. The trim removed 4 bases at V and 0 bases at J, leaving 4 bases unmatched. The CDR3 DNA reads as TGTGCCATCAGTGGGACAGGCACTAGCACAGATACGCAGTATTTT. Translated, it gives CAISGTGTSTDTQYF.

This sequence joins TRBV10-3 and TRBJ2-1; 10 bases line up with TRBD2. This CDR3 spans 14 amino acids. After removal of 5 bases from V and 5 bases from J, the junction contained 3 bases not matched to a gene. CDR1 and CDR2 (germline): ENHRY, SYGVKD. CDR3 bases: TGTGCCATCAGTTATACTAGCGGGAACAATGAGCAGTTCTTC. It is translated as CAISYTSGNNEQFF.

The V gene is TRBV28, the J gene TRBJ1-6; 8 bases match TRBD1. The CDR3 sequence is 14 residues long. J lost 7 bases, V lost 5 bases, and 4 bases had no gene match. The germline CDR1 and CDR2 sequences are MDHEN and SYDVKM. Written as DNA, the CDR3 is TGTGCCAGCAGTCCCCGGACAGGGAATTCACCCCTCCACTTT. Its protein product is CASSPRTGNSPLHF.

This clone came up once. This chain joins TRBV19 and TRBJ2-1, with 7 bases matching TRBD2. Germline V gene sequence: CDR1 LNHDA, CDR2 SQIVND (reference sequence). V shed 10 bases, J shed 4 bases, and the junction held 10 bases outside the gene matches. The CDR3 runs to 14 residues. The CDR3 sequence is CAKQWGGIYNEQFF. CDR3 DNA sequence: TGTGCCAAGCAGTGGGGGGGGATTTACAATGAGCAGTTCTTC.

The gene calls are TRBV9 and TRBJ1-1; the D gene is possibly TRBD1 (5 bases). Trimming left V 0 bases short and J 8 bases short, with 14 bases between. CDR1 is SGDLS, CDR2 YYNGEE, per germline. The CDR3 covers 14 residues. The CDR3 DNA follows: TGTGCCAGCAGCGTAGGTCAGTGGGGGAGGGAAGCTTTCTTT. Its protein product is CASSVGQWGREAFF.

CDR3 in amino acids: CASSPGVADYEQYF. As DNA, the CDR3 is TGTGCCAGCAGCCCGGGGGTAGCGGACTACGAGCAGTACTTC. This chain joins TRBV5-5 and TRBJ2-7; a weak D match, TRBD2 (6 bases). Trimming took 4 bases from V and 3 from J, leaving 14 bases between them. The CDR3 totals 14 residues. The germline CDR1 and CDR2 sequences are SGHKS and YYEKEE (reference sequence).